Below are 12 T cell receptor beta chains sequenced from a single sample in a study of Ad26.COV2.S vaccination and SARS-CoV-2 variants. Libraries were prepared by immunoSEQ multiplex PCR; TCRdb keeps only in-frame clonotypes and omits some of them. The sample holds about 350,000 clones, about 88% seen once. Treatment: some 19 received Ad26.COV2.S at low or high dose, single or two shots; roughly five received placebo; per-sample allocation not given. The samples were gathered on day 63 after the first injection of vaccine or placebo. The sequenced sample was peripheral blood, obtained in a trial of Ad26.COV2.S vaccine versus placebo. The receptors stem from a person between 18 and 60 years old who received the Ad26.COV2.S COVID-19 vaccine or a placebo.

The chain recombines TRBV3-1 (or the pseudogene TRBV3-2) with TRBJ1-2; 7 bases are a match to TRBD1. The length of the CDR3 is 15 residues. The V gene end was trimmed by 4 bases and the J gene end by 7 bases; junction bases not matched to a gene: 12. From germline, CDR1 is LGHDT and CDR2 YNNKEL (reference sequence). The CDR3 sequence is CASSRPGQSLIGYTF. CDR3 nucleotides: TGTGCCAGCAGCCGCCCGGGACAGTCTTTAATTGGCTACACCTTC.

The chain combines TRBV6-5 with TRBJ2-1, with D perhaps TRBD1 or TRBD2 (6 bases each). The germline gives CDR1 MNHEY, CDR2 SVGAGI. This CDR3 comprises 15 residues. Between the trimmed V and J ends, which lost 5 bases and 5 bases, there was a span of 16 bases. CDR3 loop: CASSRPNGGNNEQFF. The CDR3, as DNA: TGTGCCAGCAGTCGGCCTAACGGGGGCAACAATGAGCAGTTCTTC.

This rearrangement joins TRBV3-1 (or the pseudogene TRBV3-2) to TRBJ2-2; a possible D gene is TRBD2 (6 bases). Trimming stripped 4 bases from V and 5 bases from J, with 23 bases between. Germline CDR1 and CDR2: LGHDT and YNNKEL (reference sequence). CDR3 size: 18 residues. CDR3 nucleotides: TGTGCCAGCAGCCGCCTAACGCCCTTAGGGCGGGATACCGGGGAGCTGTTTTTT. It translates to CASSRLTPLGRDTGELFF.

V usage is TRBV10-3 and J usage is TRBJ1-3; the D is unclear. The CDR3 runs to 14 residues. With 6 bases removed from V and 2 bases from J, the gap between germline ends came to 11 bases. The germline V gene encodes CDR1 ENHRY and CDR2 SYGVKD. For the CDR3, the DNA is TGTGCCATCAGCAACGTGGGCCCTGGAAACACCATATATTTT. Encoded protein: CAISNVGPGNTIYF.

The CDR3 sequence: CASTSTTGGETQYF. CDR3 sequence (DNA): TGTGCCAGCACCTCAACCACAGGGGGTGAGACCCAGTACTTC. The gene calls are TRBV7-9 and TRBJ2-5; 8 bases line up with TRBD1. From germline, CDR1 is SEHNR and CDR2 FQNEAQ (reference sequence). After removal of 7 bases from V and 5 bases from J, the junction contained 9 bases not matched to a gene. The CDR3 contains 14 residues.

The chain has TRBV12-1 and TRBJ1-1. TRBV12-1 is termed a pseudogene. The CDR3 has 17 amino acids. The CDR3 DNA reads as TGTGCCAGCAGCTTTGGGACGTCGATCTCGCTTATCACTGAAGCTTTCTTT. This gives the protein CASSFGTSISLITEAFF.

The table lists this clone with a count of one. The rearrangement links TRBV7-2 to TRBJ1-5; D may be TRBD1 (6 bases). The germline V gene has CDR1 SGHTA and CDR2 FQGNSA. There are 16 residues in the CDR3. The V end was cut by 2 bases, the J end by 2 bases, with 13 bases between. DNA of the CDR3: TGTGCCAGCAGCTTACGGGTAGGGGGAGGCAATCAGCCCCAGCATTTT. Protein: CASSLRVGGGNQPQHF.

This CDR3 is CASSLDYGYTF. The CDR3, as DNA: TGTGCCAGCAGCTTGGACTATGGCTACACCTTC. The V gene is TRBV5-6, the J gene TRBJ1-2, with D unclear. The germline V gene has CDR1 SGHDT and CDR2 YYEEEE. Trimming took off 0 bases at V and 3 bases at J, with 0 bases between the two ends. The CDR3 length is 11 residues. Based on the CDR3 plus reference TRBV5-6 and TRBJ1-2, the full variable domain is DAGVTQSPTHLIKTRGQQVTLRCSPKSGHDTVSWYQQALGQGPQFIFQYYEEEERQRGNFPDRFSGHQFPNYSSELNVNALLLGDSALYLCASSLDYGYTFGSGTRLTVV.

The rearrangement uses TRBV7-8 and TRBJ2-5; tentative D call: TRBD2 (6 bases). The CDR3 totals 13 residues. Germline V gene lookup returns CDR1 SGHVS and CDR2 FQNEAQ. Trimming stripped 3 bases from V and 5 bases from J, with 10 bases between. The CDR3 nucleotides read TGTGCCAGCAGCTTTGGGGACTTGGAGACCCAGTACTTC. It specifies CASSFGDLETQYF.

This clone was seen only a few times. The chain employs TRBV11-3 and TRBJ2-1, with 16 bases that match TRBD2. The V segment lost 5 bases and the J segment 7 bases; nucleotides outside the gene matches: 14. This CDR3 region has 19 residues. Per germline, CDR1 SGHNT and CDR2 YENEEA. CDR3: CASSPRPPGLAGGRNEQFF. In nucleotides, the CDR3 is TGTGCCAGCAGCCCCCGTCCTCCGGGACTAGCGGGAGGGCGGAATGAGCAGTTCTTC. Drawing the rest from reference TRBV11-3 and TRBJ2-1, the complete variable domain is EAGVVQSPRYKIIEKKQPVAFWCNPISGHNTLYWYLQNLGQGPELLIRYENEEAVDDSQLPKDRFSAERLKGVDSTLKIQPAELGDSAVYLCASSPRPPGLAGGRNEQFFGPGTRLTVL.

This clone was counted only a few times. The genes are TRBV28 and TRBJ1-6, with D perhaps TRBD1 (5 bases). Trimming pared 5 bases from V and 10 bases from J, leaving 12 bases between. The CDR3 extends over 13 amino acids. Germline V gene sequence: CDR1 MDHEN, CDR2 SYDVKM. CDR3 amino acids: CASSTTDGSPLHF. The CDR3 coding sequence is TGTGCCAGCAGTACGACAGACGGATCACCCCTCCACTTT.

This chain connects TRBV7-2 to TRBJ1-2; D ambiguous. With 5 bases removed from V and 5 bases from J, the gap between germline ends came to 18 bases. Germline lookup yields CDR1 SGHTA and CDR2 FQGNSA. The CDR3 has 15 residues. As DNA, the CDR3 is TGTGCCAGCAGCCCCACTCATGGGGTAGCATATGGCTACACCTTC. This gives the protein CASSPTHGVAYGYTF.